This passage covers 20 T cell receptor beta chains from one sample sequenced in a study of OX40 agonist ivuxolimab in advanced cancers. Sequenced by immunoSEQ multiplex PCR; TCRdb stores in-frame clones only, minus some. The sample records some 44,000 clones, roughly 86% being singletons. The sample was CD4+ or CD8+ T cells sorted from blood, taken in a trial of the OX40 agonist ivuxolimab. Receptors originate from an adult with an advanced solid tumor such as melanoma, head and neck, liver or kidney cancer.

The CDR3 loop reads CASRFEGNYGYTF. As DNA, the CDR3 is TGTGCCAGCAGGTTCGAGGGGAACTATGGCTACACCTTC. The chain uses TRBV11-2 and TRBJ1-2; possible D gene TRBD1, 5 bases. CDR1 is SGHAT and CDR2 is FQNNGV in the germline V gene. CDR3 length: 13 amino acids. The V end was cut by 6 bases, the J end by 2 bases, with 10 bases between.

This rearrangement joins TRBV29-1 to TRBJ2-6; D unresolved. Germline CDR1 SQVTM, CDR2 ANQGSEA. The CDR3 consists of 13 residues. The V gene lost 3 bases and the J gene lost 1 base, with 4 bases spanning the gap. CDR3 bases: TGCAGCGTTGACAGGTCTGGGGCCAACGTCCTGACTTTC. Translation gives CSVDRSGANVLTF.

The CDR3 DNA reads TGTGCCAGTAGTAGAAGGAGCTCCTACGAGCAGTACTTC. This encodes CASSRRSSYEQYF. The rearrangement joins TRBV19 to TRBJ2-7; D uncertain. Between the trimmed V and J ends, which lost 4 bases and 0 bases, there was a span of 7 bases. CDR1 and CDR2 from the germline V gene are LNHDA and SQIVND (reference sequence). This CDR3 comprises 13 residues.

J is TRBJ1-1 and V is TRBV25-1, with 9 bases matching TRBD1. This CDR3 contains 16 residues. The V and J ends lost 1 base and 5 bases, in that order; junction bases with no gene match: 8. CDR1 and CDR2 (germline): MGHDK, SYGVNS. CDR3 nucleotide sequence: TGTGCCAGCAGTGAATGGCAGGGACAGGGAGGGACTGAAGCTTTCTTT. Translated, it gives CASSEWQGQGGTEAFF.

The CDR3 is CASSNRATNEKLFF. CDR3 in DNA: TGTGCCAGCAGTAACAGGGCAACTAATGAAAAACTGTTTTTT. The V gene is TRBV2, the J gene TRBJ1-4; D might be TRBD1 (6 bases). Trimming shortened V by 5 bases and J by 0 bases, and 7 bases separated the two germline ends. The V gene's germline CDR1 is SNHLY and CDR2 FYNNEI. The CDR3 is 14 residues long.

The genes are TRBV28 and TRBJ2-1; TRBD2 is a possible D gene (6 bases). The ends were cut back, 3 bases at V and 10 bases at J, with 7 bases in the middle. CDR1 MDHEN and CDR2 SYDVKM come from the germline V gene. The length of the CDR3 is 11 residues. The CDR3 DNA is TGTGCCAGCAGTTTCCGGGGGGAGCAGTTCTTC. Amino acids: CASSFRGEQFF.

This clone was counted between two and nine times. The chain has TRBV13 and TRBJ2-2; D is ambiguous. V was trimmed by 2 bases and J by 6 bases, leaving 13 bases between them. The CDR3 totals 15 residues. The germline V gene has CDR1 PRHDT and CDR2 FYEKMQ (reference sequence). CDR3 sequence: CASSLYRMPAGELFF. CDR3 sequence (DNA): TGTGCCAGCAGCTTATACCGGATGCCGGCCGGGGAGCTGTTTTTT. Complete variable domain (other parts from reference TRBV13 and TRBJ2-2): AAGVIQSPRHLIKEKRETATLKCYPIPRHDTVYWYQQGPGQDPQFLISFYEKMQSDKGSIPDRFSAQQFSDYHSELNMSSLELGDSALYFCASSLYRMPAGELFFGEGSRLTVL.

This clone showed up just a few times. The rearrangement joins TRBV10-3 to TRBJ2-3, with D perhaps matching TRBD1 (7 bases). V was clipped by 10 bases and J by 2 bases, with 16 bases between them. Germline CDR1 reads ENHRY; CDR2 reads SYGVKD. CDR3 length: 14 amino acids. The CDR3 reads CATLRGTDTDTQYF. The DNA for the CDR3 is TGTGCCACCCTCCGGGGGACAGACACAGATACGCAGTATTTT.

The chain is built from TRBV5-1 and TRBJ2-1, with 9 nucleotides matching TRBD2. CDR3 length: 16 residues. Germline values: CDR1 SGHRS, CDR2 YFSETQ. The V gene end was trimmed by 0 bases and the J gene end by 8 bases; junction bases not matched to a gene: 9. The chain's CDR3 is CASSLGLREGLDEQFF. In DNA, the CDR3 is TGCGCCAGCAGCTTGGGGTTGCGGGAGGGCCTTGATGAGCAGTTCTTC.

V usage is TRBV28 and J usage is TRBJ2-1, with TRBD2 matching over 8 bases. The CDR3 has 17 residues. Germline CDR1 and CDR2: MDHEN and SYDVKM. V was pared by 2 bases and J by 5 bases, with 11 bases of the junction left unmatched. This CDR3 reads CASSLGVRTSRNNEQFF. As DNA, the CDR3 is TGTGCCAGCAGTTTAGGGGTGCGGACTAGCAGAAACAATGAGCAGTTCTTC.

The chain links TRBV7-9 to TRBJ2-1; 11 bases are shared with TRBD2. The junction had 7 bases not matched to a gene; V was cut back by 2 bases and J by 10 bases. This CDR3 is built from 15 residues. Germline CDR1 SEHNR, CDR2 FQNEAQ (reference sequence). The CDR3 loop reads CASSLILAGGQEQFF. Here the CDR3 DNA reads TGTGCCAGCAGCTTAATCCTAGCGGGGGGCCAGGAGCAGTTCTTC.

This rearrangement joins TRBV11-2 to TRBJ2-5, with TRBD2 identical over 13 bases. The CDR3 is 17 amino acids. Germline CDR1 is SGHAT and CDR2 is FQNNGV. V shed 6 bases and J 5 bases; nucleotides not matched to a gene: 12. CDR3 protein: CASSPGLAGSLGETQYF. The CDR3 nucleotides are TGTGCCAGCAGTCCGGGACTAGCGGGATCCCTGGGTGAGACCCAGTACTTC.

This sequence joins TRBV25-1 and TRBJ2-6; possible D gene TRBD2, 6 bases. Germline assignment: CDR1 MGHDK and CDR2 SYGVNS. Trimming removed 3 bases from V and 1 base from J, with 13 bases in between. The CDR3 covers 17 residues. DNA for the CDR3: TGTGCCAGCAGTGATACTAGCACGAATTCTGGGGCCAACGTCCTGACTTTC. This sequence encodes CASSDTSTNSGANVLTF. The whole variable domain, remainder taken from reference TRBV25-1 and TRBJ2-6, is EADIYQTPRYLVIGTGKKITLECSQTMGHDKMYWYQQDPGMELHLIHYSYGVNSTEKGDLSSESTVSRIRTEHFPLTLESARPSHTSQYLCASSDTSTNSGANVLTFGAGSRLTVL.

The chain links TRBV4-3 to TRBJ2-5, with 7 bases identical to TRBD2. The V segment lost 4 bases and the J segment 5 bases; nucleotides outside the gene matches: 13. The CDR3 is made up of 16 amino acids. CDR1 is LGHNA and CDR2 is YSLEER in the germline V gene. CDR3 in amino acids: CASSPGGWNGGETQYF. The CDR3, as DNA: TGCGCCAGCAGCCCGGGAGGTTGGAATGGGGGTGAGACCCAGTACTTC.

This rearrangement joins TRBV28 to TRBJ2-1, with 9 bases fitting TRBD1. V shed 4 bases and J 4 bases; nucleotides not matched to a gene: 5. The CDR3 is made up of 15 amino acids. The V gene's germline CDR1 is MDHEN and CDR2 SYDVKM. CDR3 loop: CASSSRDRAYNEQFF. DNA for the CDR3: TGTGCCAGCAGTTCCCGGGACAGGGCTTACAATGAGCAGTTCTTC.

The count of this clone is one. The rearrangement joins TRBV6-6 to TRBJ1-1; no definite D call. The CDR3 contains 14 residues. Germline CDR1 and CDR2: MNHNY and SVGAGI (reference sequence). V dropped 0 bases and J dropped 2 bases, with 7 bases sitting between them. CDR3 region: CASSYSWGNTEAFF. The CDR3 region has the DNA TGTGCCAGCAGTTACTCTTGGGGTAACACTGAAGCTTTCTTT.

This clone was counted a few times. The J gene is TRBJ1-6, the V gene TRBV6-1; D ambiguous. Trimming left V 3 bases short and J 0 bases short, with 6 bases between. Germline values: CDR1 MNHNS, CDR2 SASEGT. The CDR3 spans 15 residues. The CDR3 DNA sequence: TGTGCCAGCAGTGAGGGGAGCTCCTATAATTCACCCCTCCACTTT. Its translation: CASSEGSSYNSPLHF.

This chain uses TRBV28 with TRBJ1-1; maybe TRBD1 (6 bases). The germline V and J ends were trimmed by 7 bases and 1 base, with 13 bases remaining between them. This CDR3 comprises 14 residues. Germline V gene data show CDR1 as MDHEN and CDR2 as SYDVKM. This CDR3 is CASTPIGGNTEAFF. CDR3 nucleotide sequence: TGTGCCAGCACCCCTATAGGGGGGAACACTGAAGCTTTCTTT.

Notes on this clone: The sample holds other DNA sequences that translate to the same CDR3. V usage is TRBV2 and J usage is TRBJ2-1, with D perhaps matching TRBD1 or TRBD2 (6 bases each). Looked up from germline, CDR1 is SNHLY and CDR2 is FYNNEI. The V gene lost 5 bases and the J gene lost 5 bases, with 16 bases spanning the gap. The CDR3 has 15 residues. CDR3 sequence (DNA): TGTGCCAGCAGTATAAGGGGGGCCTCGAACAATGAGCAGTTCTTC. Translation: CASSIRGASNNEQFF.

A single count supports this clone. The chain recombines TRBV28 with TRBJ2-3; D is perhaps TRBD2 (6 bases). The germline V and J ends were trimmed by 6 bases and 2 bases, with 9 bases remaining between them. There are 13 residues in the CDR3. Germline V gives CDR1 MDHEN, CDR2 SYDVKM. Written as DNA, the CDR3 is TGTGCCAGCAGCGGGGACTCCACAGATACGCAGTATTTT. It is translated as CASSGDSTDTQYF.